The 27 T cell receptor beta chains presented below share a single source sample, sequenced in a study of beta chain features in type 1 diabetes. The study, taken as a whole, reports: Shorter TCRB CDR3s, moderately but significantly so, marked every one of the four CD4+ subsets in Type 1 diabetes patients.

The antigens for these receptors are not known. The authors reverse transcribed all of the isolated RNA, so sequencing captured expressed TCRB transcripts. The repertoire was sequenced with immunoSEQ multiplex PCR; TCRdb's copy has only in-frame clones and lacks some. The table has 350,000 to 450,000 clones, roughly 12% seen once. Source material: naive CD4+ T cells from blood. Receptors were obtained from a woman in her late teens or twenties with type 1 diabetes.

The chain joins TRBV7-3 to TRBJ2-3; TRBD1 matches at 8 bases. The V and J ends lost 5 bases and 2 bases, in that order; junction bases with no gene match: 6. Germline loops: CDR1 SGHTA, CDR2 FQGTGA. This CDR3 has 15 residues. This CDR3 reads CASSLRTGPTDTQYF. CDR3 bases: TGTGCCAGCAGCCTCCGGACAGGGCCCACAGATACGCAGTATTTT.

Note on this clone: The sample contains more than one DNA sequence encoding this CDR3. V and J are TRBV7-9 and TRBJ2-7; a possible D gene is TRBD1 (5 bases). The length of the CDR3 is 14 residues. V was clipped by 2 bases and J by 1 base, with 9 bases between them. Germline V lookup: CDR1 SEHNR, CDR2 FQNEAQ (reference sequence). CDR3 loop: CASSLRQGSYEQYF. The CDR3 region has the DNA TGTGCCAGCAGCTTAAGGCAGGGATCCTACGAGCAGTACTTC.

V usage is TRBV11-1 and J usage is TRBJ2-1, with D possibly being TRBD1 (5 bases). Trimming took off 0 bases at V and 7 bases at J, with 10 bases between the two ends. The CDR3 consists of 14 residues. Germline loops: CDR1 SGHAT, CDR2 FQDESV (reference sequence). The CDR3 DNA reads as TGTGCCAGCAGCTTAGCCAGGGTTGGGAATGAGCAGTTCTTC. Amino acid sequence: CASSLARVGNEQFF. The entire variable domain, with the rest obtained from reference TRBV11-1 and TRBJ2-1, is as follows: EAEVAQSPRYKITEKSQAVAFWCDPISGHATLYWYRQILGQGPELLVQFQDESVVDDSQLPKDRFSAERLKGVDSTLKIQPAELGDSAMYLCASSLARVGNEQFFGPGTRLTVL.

This chain joins TRBV2 and TRBJ1-5; 7 bases fit TRBD1. V shed 6 bases and J 6 bases; nucleotides not matched to a gene: 2. CDR3 length: 12 residues. The germline CDR1 and CDR2 sequences are SNHLY and FYNNEI. DNA of the CDR3: TGTGCCAGCAGGGGGACAGCTCAGCCCCAGCATTTT. Protein product: CASRGTAQPQHF.

This clone was recorded a few times. The identical CDR3 is also encoded by other nucleotide sequences in the sample. J is TRBJ2-5 and V is TRBV7-2; 11 bases line up with TRBD2. V dropped 1 base and J dropped 2; count of bases not matched to a gene: 3. Per germline, CDR1 SGHTA and CDR2 FQGNSA. The CDR3 sequence is 16 residues long. The CDR3 DNA reads as TGTGCCAGCAGCTTAGGTCTAGCGGGGGGACAAGAGACCCAGTACTTC. Amino acid sequence: CASSLGLAGGQETQYF.

This clone came up a few times. The genes are TRBV28 and TRBJ2-7; D is unclear. The CDR3 sequence is 15 residues long. Germline CDR1 is MDHEN and CDR2 is SYDVKM. Between the trimmed V and J ends, which lost 3 bases and 0 bases, there was a span of 12 bases. DNA for the CDR3: TGTGCCAGCAGTTTCTGGCCGCAATTCTCCTACGAGCAGTACTTC. Its protein product is CASSFWPQFSYEQYF.

V and J are TRBV4-1 and TRBJ2-5; D may be TRBD2 (7 bases). Trimming removed 1 base from V and 2 bases from J, with 17 bases in between. Germline lookup yields CDR1 MGHRA and CDR2 YSYEKL. The CDR3 extends over 17 amino acids. CDR3 DNA sequence: TGCGCCAGCAGCCAAGGGGGGGGCCGGGAGCGACAAGAGACCCAGTACTTC. Amino acid sequence: CASSQGGGRERQETQYF.

This clone was seen a few times. The chain uses TRBV29-1 and TRBJ2-5, with a tentative D call TRBD1 (6 bases). This CDR3 contains 13 residues. The V end was cut by 4 bases, the J end by 5 bases, with 14 bases between. Per the germline V gene, CDR1 is SQVTM and CDR2 is ANQGSEA. This CDR3 reads CSVGSRGWETQYF. CDR3 in DNA: TGCAGCGTTGGTTCGAGGGGGTGGGAGACCCAGTACTTC.

The sample holds a few counts of this clone. The chain combines TRBV28 with TRBJ2-7, with 9 bases that match TRBD1. Germline CDR1 is MDHEN and CDR2 is SYDVKM. V lost 7 bases to trimming and J lost 4 bases; unmatched junction nucleotides: 2. The CDR3 has 12 amino acids. The CDR3 loop is CASKGQGYEQYF. Here the CDR3 DNA reads TGTGCCAGCAAGGGACAGGGTTACGAGCAGTACTTC. The entire variable domain, with the rest obtained from reference TRBV28 and TRBJ2-7, is as follows: DVKVTQSSRYLVKRTGEKVFLECVQDMDHENMFWYRQDPGLGLRLIYFSYDVKMKEKGDIPEGYSVSREKKERFSLILESASTNQTSMYLCASKGQGYEQYFGPGTRLTVT.

There are a few counts of this clone. V gene TRBV15 combines with J gene TRBJ2-5; a weak D match, TRBD1 (7 bases). Between the trimmed V and J ends, which lost 0 bases and 7 bases, there was a span of 15 bases. Germline V gene lookup returns CDR1 LNHNV and CDR2 YYDKDF (reference sequence). The CDR3 runs to 15 residues. The CDR3 nucleotides are TGTGCCACCAGCAGAGATTGGGGCAGGGGGGCGACCCAGTACTTC. Protein product: CATSRDWGRGATQYF.

CDR3 coding DNA: TGTGCCAGCAGCCGGAAGGGGGGGGGCGCCTATGGCTACACCTTC. This translates into CASSRKGGGAYGYTF. The chain uses TRBV5-8 and TRBJ1-2; D possibly corresponds to TRBD1 (6 bases). V was cut by 4 bases and J by 4 bases, with 17 bases left in between. The CDR3 has 15 residues. CDR1 is SGHTS, CDR2 YDEGEE, per germline.

This chain uses TRBV30 with TRBJ2-3, with D unresolved. The V end was cut by 4 bases, the J end by 0 bases, with 8 bases between. The germline V gene encodes CDR1 GTSNPN and CDR2 SVGIG (reference sequence). The CDR3 extends over 13 amino acids. CDR3 loop: CAWKTGSTDTQYF. CDR3 DNA sequence: TGTGCCTGGAAGACGGGTAGCACAGATACGCAGTATTTT. The whole variable domain, filled in from reference TRBV30 and TRBJ2-3, reads SQTIHQWPATLVQPVGSPLSLECTVEGTSNPNLYWYRQAAGRGLQLLFYSVGIGQISSEVPQNLSASRPQDRQFILSSKKLLLSDSGFYLCAWKTGSTDTQYFGPGTRLTVL.

The rearrangement uses TRBV7-3 and TRBJ1-3, with 8 positions matching TRBD1. This CDR3 is built from 15 residues. Germline CDR1 reads SGHTA; CDR2 reads FQGTGA. V dropped 10 bases and J dropped 7; count of bases not matched to a gene: 15. CDR3 amino acids: CANHRGTGPRNTIYF. The CDR3 DNA reads TGTGCCAACCACCGAGGGACAGGCCCAAGGAACACCATATATTTT.

This clone came up a few times. V is TRBV9 and J is TRBJ2-3; TRBD2 agrees at 11 bases. Germline CDR1 SGDLS, CDR2 YYNGEE. V lost 4 bases to trimming and J lost 8 bases; unmatched junction nucleotides: 15. The CDR3 spans 17 residues. The DNA for the CDR3 is TGTGCCAGCAGCCCGGACAGGGAGGTAGCGGGAGGGGGTACGCAGTATTTT. Amino acid sequence: CASSPDREVAGGGTQYF.

This clone came up a few times. V usage is TRBV7-9 and J usage is TRBJ2-5, with 8 bases matching TRBD1. This CDR3 is built from 14 residues. The germline V gene has CDR1 SEHNR and CDR2 FQNEAQ (reference sequence). The V segment lost 6 bases and the J segment 2 bases; nucleotides outside the gene matches: 5. This CDR3 reads CASSLRGPQETQYF. In DNA form, the CDR3 reads TGTGCCAGCAGTCTCAGGGGGCCACAAGAGACCCAGTACTTC.

J is TRBJ2-7 and V is TRBV27; 8 bases are shared with TRBD2. The CDR3 length is 15 residues. Looked up from germline, CDR1 is MNHEY and CDR2 is SMNVEV (reference sequence). V lost 3 bases to trimming and J lost 1 base; unmatched junction nucleotides: 5. The CDR3 here is CASSLAAGGSYEQYF. CDR3 coding DNA: TGTGCCAGCAGTTTGGCCGCGGGAGGATCCTACGAGCAGTACTTC.

This clone was seen a few times. This chain uses TRBV15 with TRBJ1-5, with D unresolved. The CDR3 spans 15 residues. The V gene's germline CDR1 is LNHNV and CDR2 YYDKDF (reference sequence). With 1 base removed from V and 0 bases from J, the gap between germline ends came to 7 bases. This CDR3 reads CATSRVPYSNQPQHF. CDR3 DNA sequence: TGTGCCACCAGCAGAGTCCCCTATAGCAATCAGCCCCAGCATTTT.

J is TRBJ1-3 and V is TRBV15; maybe TRBD1 (5 bases). The CDR3 has 16 amino acids. CDR1 and CDR2 from the germline V gene are LNHNV and YYDKDF (reference sequence). V was clipped by 0 bases and J by 1 base, with 10 bases between them. CDR3 in DNA: TGTGCCACCAGCAGAGAAGGGGTTCTTTCTGGAAACACCATATATTTT. The encoded protein is CATSREGVLSGNTIYF.

The V gene is TRBV6-5, the J gene TRBJ2-5, with D unresolved. Trimming removed 6 bases from V and 0 bases from J, with 2 bases in between. Looked up from germline, CDR1 is MNHEY and CDR2 is SVGAGI. The CDR3 spans 11 residues. The CDR3 nucleotides are TGTGCCAGCAGCAACCAAGAGACCCAGTACTTC. Protein sequence: CASSNQETQYF.

This clone was recorded a few times. The V gene is TRBV28, the J gene TRBJ1-5, with D perhaps TRBD1 (6 bases). This CDR3 contains 12 residues. In germline, CDR1 is MDHEN, CDR2 SYDVKM. Between the trimmed V and J ends, which lost 5 bases and 15 bases, there was a span of 17 bases. CDR3 region: CASSEPDRSWHF. The CDR3 nucleotides are TGTGCCAGCAGTGAGCCAGACAGGTCCTGGCATTTT.

This sequence joins TRBV6-6 and TRBJ2-1, with 10 bases matching TRBD1. This CDR3 is 15 amino acids long. The junction had 8 bases not matched to a gene; V was cut back by 7 bases and J by 5 bases. Germline V gene data show CDR1 as MNHNY and CDR2 as SVGAGI (reference sequence). CDR3 sequence (DNA): TGTGCCAGCATTACCCGGACAGGGGGGGACAATGAGCAGTTCTTC. Translated, it gives CASITRTGGDNEQFF.

This clone was seen a few times. The chain has TRBV5-1 and TRBJ2-1; 11 bases are a match to TRBD2. Germline V lookup: CDR1 SGHRS, CDR2 YFSETQ. The length of the CDR3 is 17 residues. Germline trimming cut 3 bases from V and 8 bases from J; bases unmatched to any gene: 13. This CDR3 is CASSSRKLAGEHYEQFF. The CDR3 DNA reads TGCGCCAGCAGCTCGCGGAAACTAGCGGGAGAACATTATGAGCAGTTCTTC.

CDR3 sequence reads: CAWNPGRSDEQYF. The CDR3 nucleotides are TGTGCCTGGAACCCCGGGAGGAGCGACGAGCAGTACTTC. The V call is TRBV30, the J call TRBJ2-7; TRBD2 matches at 7 bases. Trimming cost V 4 bases and J 5 bases; bases outside gene matches: 8. From germline, CDR1 is GTSNPN and CDR2 SVGIG (reference sequence). The CDR3 sequence is 13 residues long. Full variable domain (missing parts from reference TRBV30 and TRBJ2-7): SQTIHQWPATLVQPVGSPLSLECTVEGTSNPNLYWYRQAAGRGLQLLFYSVGIGQISSEVPQNLSASRPQDRQFILSSKKLLLSDSGFYLCAWNPGRSDEQYFGPGTRLTVT.

The rearrangement uses TRBV23-1 and TRBJ1-2, with unresolved D. TRBV23-1 is an ORF; its function is uncertain. CDR3 length: 13 amino acids. V lost 8 bases and J 8 bases, leaving 18 bases between the germline ends. The CDR3 loop is CASSLRPVSGYTF. The CDR3 DNA sequence: TGCGCCAGCTCCCTCCGCCCCGTAAGCGGCTACACCTTC.

This clone was recorded a few times. The chain carries TRBV29-1 and TRBJ2-7; possible D gene TRBD2, 5 bases. CDR1 and CDR2 (germline): SQVTM, ANQGSEA. This CDR3 has 12 amino acids. The CDR3 region is CGTYGRGGEQYF. Written as DNA, the CDR3 is TGCGGAACTTATGGCCGGGGTGGCGAGCAGTACTTC.

V usage is TRBV14 and J usage is TRBJ1-2, with TRBD1 matching over 7 bases. CDR3 length equals 13 residues. Germline V lookup: CDR1 SGHDN, CDR2 FVKESK. J lost 4 bases, V lost 4 bases, and 3 bases had no gene match. CDR3 DNA: TGTGCCAGCAGCCCAGGGACAGCCTATGGCTACACCTTC. Encoded protein: CASSPGTAYGYTF.

In the case of this clone: The sample has other DNA sequences that encode this CDR3 too. This chain joins TRBV7-2 and TRBJ1-2; weak D call: TRBD1 (6 bases). CDR1 SGHTA and CDR2 FQGNSA come from the germline V gene. The CDR3 runs to 13 residues. Between the trimmed V and J ends, which lost 5 bases and 2 bases, there was a span of 9 bases. CDR3 sequence reads: CASSPQGNYGYTF. CDR3 bases: TGTGCCAGCAGCCCACAGGGCAACTATGGCTACACCTTC.